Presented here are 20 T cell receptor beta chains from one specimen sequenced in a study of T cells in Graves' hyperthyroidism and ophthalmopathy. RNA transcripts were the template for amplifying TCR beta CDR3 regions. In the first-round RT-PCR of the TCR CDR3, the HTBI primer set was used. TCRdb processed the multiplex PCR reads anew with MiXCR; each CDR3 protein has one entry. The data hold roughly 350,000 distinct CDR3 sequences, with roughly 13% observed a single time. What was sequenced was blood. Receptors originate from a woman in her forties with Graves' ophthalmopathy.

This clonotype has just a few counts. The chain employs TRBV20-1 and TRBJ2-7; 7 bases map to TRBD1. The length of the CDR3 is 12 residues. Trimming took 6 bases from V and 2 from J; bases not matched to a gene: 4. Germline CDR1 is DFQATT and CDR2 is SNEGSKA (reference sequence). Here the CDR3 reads CSAADRAYEQYF. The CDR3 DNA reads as TGCAGTGCCGCAGACAGGGCCTACGAGCAGTACTTC.

The CDR3 bases are TGCAGCGTTGCTTCGGGGGAGCAGTACTTC. Its translation is CSVASGEQYF. The chain uses TRBV29-1 and TRBJ2-7, with D possibly TRBD2 on 5 matching bases. Per germline, CDR1 SQVTM and CDR2 ANQGSEA. The CDR3 is 10 residues long. V lost 4 bases and J lost 7, with 8 bases in between.

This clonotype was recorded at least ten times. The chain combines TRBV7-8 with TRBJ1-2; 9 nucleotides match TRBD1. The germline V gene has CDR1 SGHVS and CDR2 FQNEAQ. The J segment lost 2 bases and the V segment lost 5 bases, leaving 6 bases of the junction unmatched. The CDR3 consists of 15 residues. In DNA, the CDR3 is TGTGCCAGCAGCCTAACGGGACAGGGAAACTATGGCTACACCTTC. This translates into CASSLTGQGNYGYTF.

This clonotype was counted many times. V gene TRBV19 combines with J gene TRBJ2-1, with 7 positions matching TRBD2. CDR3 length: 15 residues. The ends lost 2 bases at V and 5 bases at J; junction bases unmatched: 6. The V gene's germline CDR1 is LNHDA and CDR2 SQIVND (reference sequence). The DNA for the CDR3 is TGTGCCAGTAGTATACTAGCGGCCCCGAACAATGAGCAGTTCTTC. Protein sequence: CASSILAAPNNEQFF.

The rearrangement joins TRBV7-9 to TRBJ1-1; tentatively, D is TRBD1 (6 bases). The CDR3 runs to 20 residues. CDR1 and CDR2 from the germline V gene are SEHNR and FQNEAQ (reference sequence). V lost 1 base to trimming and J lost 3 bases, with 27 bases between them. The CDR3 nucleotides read TGTGCCAGCAGCTTAGATCATTGGATTAGGAGACATTGGGGGCACACTGAAGCTTTCTTT. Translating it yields CASSLDHWIRRHWGHTEAFF. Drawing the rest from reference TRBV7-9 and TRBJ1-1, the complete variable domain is DTGVSQNPRHKITKRGQNVTFRCDPISEHNRLYWYRQTLGQGPEFLTYFQNEAQLEKSRLLSDRFSAERPKGSFSTLEIQRTEQGDSAMYLCASSLDHWIRRHWGHTEAFFGQGTRLTVV.

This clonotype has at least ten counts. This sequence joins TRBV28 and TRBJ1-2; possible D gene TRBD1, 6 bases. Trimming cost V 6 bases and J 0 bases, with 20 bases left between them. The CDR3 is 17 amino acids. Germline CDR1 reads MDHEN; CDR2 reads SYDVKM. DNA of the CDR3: TGTGCCAGCAGCATAGGGGGGGGGGACCCCTCTAACTATGGCTACACCTTC. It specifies CASSIGGGDPSNYGYTF.

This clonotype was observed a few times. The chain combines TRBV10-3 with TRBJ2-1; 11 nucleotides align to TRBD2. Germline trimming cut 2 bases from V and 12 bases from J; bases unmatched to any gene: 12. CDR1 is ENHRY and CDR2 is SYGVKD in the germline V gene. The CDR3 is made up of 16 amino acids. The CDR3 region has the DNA TGTGCCATCAGTGAGCCTCCGGCACTAGCGGGGGAGGGGCAGTTCTTC. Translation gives CAISEPPALAGEGQFF.

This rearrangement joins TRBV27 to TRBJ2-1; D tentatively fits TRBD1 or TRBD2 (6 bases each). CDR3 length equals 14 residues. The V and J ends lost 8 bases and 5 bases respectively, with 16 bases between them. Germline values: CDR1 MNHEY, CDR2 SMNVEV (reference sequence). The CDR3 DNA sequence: TGTGCCAGCCGGGGGCAGGGGTCCCACAATGAGCAGTTCTTC. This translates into CASRGQGSHNEQFF.

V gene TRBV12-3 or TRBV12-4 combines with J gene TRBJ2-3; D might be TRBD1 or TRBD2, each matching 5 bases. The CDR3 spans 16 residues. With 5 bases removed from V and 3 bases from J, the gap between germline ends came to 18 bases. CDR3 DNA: TGTGCCAGCAGTCCACTTGGGGGAGTGGCGACAGATACGCAGTATTTT. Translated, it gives CASSPLGGVATDTQYF.

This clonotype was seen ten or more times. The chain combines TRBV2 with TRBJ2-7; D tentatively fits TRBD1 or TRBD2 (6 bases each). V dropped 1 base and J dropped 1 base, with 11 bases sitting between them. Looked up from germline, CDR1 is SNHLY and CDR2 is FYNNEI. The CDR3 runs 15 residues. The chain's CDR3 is CASSEEGGYSYEQYF. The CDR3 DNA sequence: TGTGCCAGCAGTGAAGAGGGGGGTTATTCCTACGAGCAGTACTTC.

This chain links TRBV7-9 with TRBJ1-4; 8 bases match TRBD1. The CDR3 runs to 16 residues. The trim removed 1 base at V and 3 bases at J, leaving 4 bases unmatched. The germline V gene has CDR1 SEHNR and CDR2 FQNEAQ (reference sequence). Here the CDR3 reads CASSLGGTGSNEKLFF. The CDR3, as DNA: TGTGCCAGCAGCTTAGGGGGGACAGGCTCTAATGAAAAACTGTTTTTT.

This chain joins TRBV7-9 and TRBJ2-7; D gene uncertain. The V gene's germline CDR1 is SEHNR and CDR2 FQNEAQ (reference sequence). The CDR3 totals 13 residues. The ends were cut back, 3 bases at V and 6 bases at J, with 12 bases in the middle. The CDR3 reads CASSFGPPCEQYF. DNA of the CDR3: TGTGCCAGCAGCTTCGGACCCCCTTGCGAGCAGTACTTC. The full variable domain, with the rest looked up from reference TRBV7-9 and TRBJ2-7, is DTGVSQNPRHKITKRGQNVTFRCDPISEHNRLYWYRQTLGQGPEFLTYFQNEAQLEKSRLLSDRFSAERPKGSFSTLEIQRTEQGDSAMYLCASSFGPPCEQYFGPGTRLTVT.

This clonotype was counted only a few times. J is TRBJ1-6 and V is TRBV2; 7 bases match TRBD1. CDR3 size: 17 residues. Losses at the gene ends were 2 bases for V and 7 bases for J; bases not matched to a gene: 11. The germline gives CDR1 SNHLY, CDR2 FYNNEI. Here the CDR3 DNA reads TGTGCCAGCAGTGAAAGGATTCCGGGACAGACCAATTCACCCCTCCACTTT. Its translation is CASSERIPGQTNSPLHF.

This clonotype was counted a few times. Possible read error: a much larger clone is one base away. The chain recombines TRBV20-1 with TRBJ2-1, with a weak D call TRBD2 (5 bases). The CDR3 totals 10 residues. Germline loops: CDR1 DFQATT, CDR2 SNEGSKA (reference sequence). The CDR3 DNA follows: TGCAGTACTAGGGATTATGAGCAGTTCTTC. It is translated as CSTRDYEQFF.

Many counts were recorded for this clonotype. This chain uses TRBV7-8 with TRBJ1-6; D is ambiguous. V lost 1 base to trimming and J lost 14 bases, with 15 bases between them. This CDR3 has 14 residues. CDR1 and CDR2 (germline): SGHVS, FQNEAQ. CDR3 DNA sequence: TGTGCCAGCAGCTTAGAGGACCCCCGTATGGCCCTCCACTTT. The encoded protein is CASSLEDPRMALHF.

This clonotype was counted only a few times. CDR3 loop: CSARDPSGGTDTQYF. In DNA, the CDR3 is TGCAGTGCTAGAGATCCTAGCGGGGGCACAGATACGCAGTATTTT. The V call is TRBV20-1, the J call TRBJ2-3; 9 bases map to TRBD2. The germline CDR1 and CDR2 sequences are DFQATT and SNEGSKA (reference sequence). Trimming removed 0 bases from V and 1 base from J; junction bases left unmatched: 2. This CDR3 contains 15 residues.

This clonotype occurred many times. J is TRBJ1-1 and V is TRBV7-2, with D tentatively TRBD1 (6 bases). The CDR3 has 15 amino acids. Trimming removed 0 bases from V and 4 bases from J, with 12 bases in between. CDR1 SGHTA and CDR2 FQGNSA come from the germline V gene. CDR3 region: CASSLAGGAGTEAFF. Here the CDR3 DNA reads TGTGCCAGCAGCTTAGCGGGGGGGGCCGGCACTGAAGCTTTCTTT.

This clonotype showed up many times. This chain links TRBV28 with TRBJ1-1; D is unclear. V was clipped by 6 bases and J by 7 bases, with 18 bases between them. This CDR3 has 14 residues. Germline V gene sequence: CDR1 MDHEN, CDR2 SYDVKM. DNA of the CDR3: TGTGCCAGCAGCATAACCGGTGGTAACCTTGAAGCTTTCTTT. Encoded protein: CASSITGGNLEAFF.

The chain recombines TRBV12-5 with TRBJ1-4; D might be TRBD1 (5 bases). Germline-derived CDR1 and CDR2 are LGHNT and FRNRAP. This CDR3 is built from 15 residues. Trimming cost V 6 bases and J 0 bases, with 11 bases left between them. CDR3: CASGPGVTTNEKLFF. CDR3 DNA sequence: TGTGCTAGTGGACCGGGGGTGACAACTAATGAAAAACTGTTTTTT.

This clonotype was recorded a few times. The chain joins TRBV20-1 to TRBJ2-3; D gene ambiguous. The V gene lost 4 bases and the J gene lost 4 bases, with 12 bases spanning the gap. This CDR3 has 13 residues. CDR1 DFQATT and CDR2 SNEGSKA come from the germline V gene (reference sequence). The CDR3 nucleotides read TGCAGTGCTATTGGCCCAGACTCAGATACGCAGTATTTT. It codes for CSAIGPDSDTQYF.